The T cell receptor (beta chain) described here comes from a study of T cells expressing NK-cell markers. Study background: Underlying the TCR beta repertoires were sorted CD3+CD56+NKG2C+, CD3+CD56+NKG2C- and CD3+CD56-NKG2C+ T cells. Seven sequenced donors out of eight were HCMV-seropositive, one seronegative. Findings and limits, study-wide: Uncertainty persisted over the HCMV specificity of expanded NKG2C+ T cell clones.

Looked up from germline, CDR1 is SNHLY and CDR2 is FYNNEI. The CDR3 length is 13 residues. As for this clonotype: No antigen is known for it.

It was by 5'RACE template switching with UMIs that TCR beta cDNA was made. Following a re-call of the 5' RACE reads, TCRdb has one entry per CDR3 protein and lacks DNA. This specimen shows about 550,000 distinct CDR3 sequences; the ten leading clones hold 3% to 4.5%. The receptor was derived from a man younger than 35 in good health. V is TRBV2 and J is TRBJ2-5; no DNA is available, so the TRBD2 call from TCRdb remains unchecked. Source material: blood T cells: a sorted CD56 or NKG2C T cell subset, CD4+ or CD8+ T cells, or bulk PBMC T cells (not recorded which). The CDR3: CASSGLAGAGQYF. Combining the CDR3 with reference TRBV2 and TRBJ2-5 gives the whole variable domain EPEVTQTPSHQVTQMGQEVILRCVPISNHLYFYWYRQILGQKVEFLVSFYNNEISEKSEIFDDQFSVERPDGSNFTLKIRSTKLEDSAMYFCASSGLAGAGQYFGPGTRLLVL.